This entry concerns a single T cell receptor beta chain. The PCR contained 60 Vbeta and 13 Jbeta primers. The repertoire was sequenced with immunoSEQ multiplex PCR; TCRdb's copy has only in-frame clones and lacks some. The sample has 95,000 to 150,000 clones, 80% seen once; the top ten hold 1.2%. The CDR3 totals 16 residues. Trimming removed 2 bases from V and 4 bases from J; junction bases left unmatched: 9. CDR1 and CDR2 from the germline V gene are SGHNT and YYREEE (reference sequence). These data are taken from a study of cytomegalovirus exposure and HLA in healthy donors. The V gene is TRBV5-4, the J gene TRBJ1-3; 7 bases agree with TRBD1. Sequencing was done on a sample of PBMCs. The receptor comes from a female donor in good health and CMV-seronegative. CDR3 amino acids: CASSFSGTAFGNTIYF. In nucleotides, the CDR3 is TGTGCCAGCAGCTTCTCCGGGACAGCATTCGGAAACACCATATATTTT.